Presented here are 19 T cell receptor beta chains from one specimen sequenced in a study of blood T cells in healthy people across ages. For the second PCR, which ran for about 7 to 11 cycles, a sample-barcoded 5' primer and a J-beta primer mix were used. TCRdb re-derived calls from the 5' RACE reads in MiXCR, one entry per CDR3 protein. The sample contains around 1,000,000 distinct CDR3 sequences, approximately 26% of which appear only once. The sample also formed part of further work on T cells of mothers and their children.

Material: blood. These receptors were obtained from a girl aged 2-10 years in good health.

The genes are TRBV6-5 and TRBJ1-1; the D gene is possibly TRBD1 (6 bases). Germline V CDR1 and CDR2: MNHEY, SVGAGI. The CDR3 spans 13 residues. Trimming pared 7 bases from V and 6 bases from J, leaving 15 bases between. The CDR3 sequence: CASTNGGRSEAFF. CDR3 bases: TGTGCCAGCACCAACGGGGGCCGCTCTGAAGCTTTCTTT.

This clonotype was counted between two and nine times. The chain joins TRBV5-1 to TRBJ2-7, with a tentative D call TRBD2 (5 bases). The V end lost 4 bases, the J end lost 5 bases, and 13 bases lay between the germline ends. Per the germline V gene, CDR1 is SGHRS and CDR2 is YFSETQ. The CDR3 has 13 residues. The CDR3 coding sequence is TGCGCCAGCAGCCAAAGGAGTAGCGACGAGCAGTACTTC. It encodes CASSQRSSDEQYF.

The J gene is TRBJ1-4, the V gene TRBV7-9; D gene ambiguous. CDR1 SEHNR and CDR2 FQNEAQ come from the germline V gene (reference sequence). The CDR3 is made up of 12 amino acids. Between the trimmed V and J ends, which lost 8 bases and 4 bases, there was a span of 8 bases. The CDR3 bases are TGTGCCAGCGAGACAAATAATGAAAAACTGTTTTTT. It is translated as CASETNNEKLFF.

The CDR3 loop is CASSFRQGLGEQFF. As DNA, the CDR3 is TGTGCCAGCAGCTTTCGACAGGGACTGGGTGAGCAGTTCTTC. V and J are TRBV7-2 and TRBJ2-5; D might be TRBD1 (7 bases). The J call is in doubt because the DNA end fits TRBJ2-1 better. Germline V CDR1 and CDR2: SGHTA, FQGNSA. The CDR3 is made up of 14 amino acids.

The chain recombines TRBV6-4 with TRBJ2-1; D gene uncertain. Germline CDR1 MRHNA, CDR2 SNTAGT. This CDR3 has 13 amino acids. The V gene lost 3 bases and the J gene lost 7 bases, with 10 bases spanning the gap. The CDR3 DNA sequence: TGTGCCAGCAGTGATTTTTTGGGGAATGAGCAGTTCTTC. It is translated as CASSDFLGNEQFF.

Only one count was recorded for this clonotype. The V and J genes are TRBV20-1 and TRBJ1-1; TRBD1 might be the D (5 bases). The CDR3 runs 11 residues. Trimming removed 4 bases at V and 10 bases at J, with 13 bases between. Germline V CDR1 and CDR2: DFQATT, SNEGSKA (reference sequence). In nucleotides, the CDR3 is TGCAGTGCTATCAGGCAGGGAAGAGCTTTCTTT. It codes for CSAIRQGRAFF.

This chain links TRBV7-2 with TRBJ2-5; tentatively, D is TRBD2 (6 bases). Judging by the DNA end, TRBJ2-1 fits better; the J call may be wrong. CDR3 size: 13 residues. The germline CDR1 and CDR2 sequences are SGHTA and FQGNSA. CDR3 amino acids: CASRRASDNEQFF. DNA for the CDR3: TGTGCCAGCAGACGAGCTAGCGATAATGAGCAGTTCTTC.

The table lists this clonotype with a few counts. The genes are TRBV7-9 and TRBJ2-5; D is undetermined. V was trimmed by 8 bases and J by 1 base, leaving 5 bases between them. CDR1 is SEHNR, CDR2 FQNEAQ, per germline (reference sequence). The CDR3 has 11 residues. CDR3 in amino acids: CASEVQETQYF. In DNA form, the CDR3 reads TGTGCCAGCGAGGTCCAAGAGACCCAGTACTTC.

The rearrangement joins TRBV12-3 or TRBV12-4 to TRBJ1-2; D is unresolved. CDR3 length: 14 amino acids. V shed 5 bases and J shed 8 bases, with 18 bases lying between them. CDR3 protein: CASSLIRSSGGYTF. The CDR3 DNA reads TGTGCCAGCAGTCTCATTCGGTCATCCGGCGGCTACACCTTC.

This clonotype was found a few times. The rearrangement joins TRBV7-2 to TRBJ2-5, with 7 bases lining up with TRBD2. Germline loops: CDR1 SGHTA, CDR2 FQGNSA. J was trimmed by 4 bases and V by 2 bases; bases with no gene match: 10. The CDR3 loop spans 16 amino acids. The DNA for the CDR3 is TGTGCCAGCAGCTTAATCGGGACTACAGGAGTAGAGACCCAGTACTTC. This gives the protein CASSLIGTTGVETQYF.

This chain joins TRBV20-1 and TRBJ2-1, with 8 bases lining up with TRBD1. The J call is uncertain, as TRBJ2-7 better fits the DNA end. The CDR3 consists of 14 residues. The germline V gene has CDR1 DFQATT and CDR2 SNEGSKA (reference sequence). The DNA for the CDR3 is TGCAGTGCTAGTTGGACAGGGACCTTAGGCGAGCAGTACTTC. Protein sequence: CSASWTGTLGEQYF.

Turning to this clonotype: One end of the junction varies from germline; a read error may be responsible. The chain has TRBV6-2 or TRBV6-3 and TRBJ1-5; D call uncertain. The CDR3 sequence is 13 residues long. Looked up from germline, CDR1 is MNHEY and CDR2 is SVGEGT. The CDR3 bases are TGTGCCAGCAGTTACTCCGGAAATCAGACCCAGCATTTT. Protein sequence: CASSYSGNQTQHF.

The CDR3 loop reads CSARKEGTIYF. CDR3 DNA: TGCAGTGCTAGAAAGGAGGGTACCATATATTTT. The rearrangement links TRBV20-1 to TRBJ1-3, with D uncertain. The germline V and J ends were trimmed by 2 bases and 10 bases, with 9 bases remaining between them. CDR1 and CDR2 (germline): DFQATT, SNEGSKA (reference sequence). The CDR3 extends over 11 amino acids.

The chain is built from TRBV20-1 and TRBJ2-5, with D perhaps TRBD2 (5 bases). The CDR3 length is 17 residues. Germline-derived CDR1 and CDR2 are DFQATT and SNEGSKA (reference sequence). The V gene lost 5 bases and the J gene lost 2 bases, with 24 bases spanning the gap. CDR3 in amino acids: CSARNDARDRGQETQYF. CDR3 DNA: TGCAGTGCTCGTAACGACGCCCGAGACCGAGGGCAAGAGACCCAGTACTTC.

This clonotype has ten or more counts. This chain connects TRBV7-2 to TRBJ2-7; D gene ambiguous. The CDR3 covers 13 residues. V gave up 5 bases and J gave up 3 bases, with 11 bases separating them. CDR1 is SGHTA, CDR2 FQGNSA, per germline. The CDR3 nucleotides read TGTGCCAGCAGCCGGGTAGGGTTCTACGAGCAGTACTTC. Amino acid sequence: CASSRVGFYEQYF.

This chain uses TRBV21-1 with TRBJ2-1; the table's D call, TRBD1, was not checked against the DNA. TRBV21-1 is a pseudogene segment. The CDR3 covers 16 residues. In DNA form, the CDR3 reads TGTGCCAGCAGCAAAGAAGAGGGACAGGGGGCAAATGAGCAGTTCTTC. It yields the protein CASSKEEGQGANEQFF.

This clonotype was seen only a few times. The gene calls are TRBV24-1 and TRBJ2-2; unclear D gene. The CDR3 runs to 16 residues. V gave up 2 bases and J gave up 0 bases, with 9 bases separating them. Germline V gene sequence: CDR1 KGHDR, CDR2 SFDVKD. The CDR3 protein is CATSDWAQANTGELFF. The CDR3, as DNA: TGTGCCACCAGTGATTGGGCACAAGCGAACACCGGGGAGCTGTTTTTT.

Only a few counts were recorded for this clonotype. The chain links TRBV7-2 to TRBJ2-7, with a possible D match to TRBD2 (7 bases). Trimming removed 1 base from V and 6 bases from J, with 16 bases in between. CDR1 SGHTA and CDR2 FQGNSA come from the germline V gene. The CDR3 has 15 residues. The CDR3 spells CASSLVLRGAREQYF. The CDR3 DNA reads as TGTGCCAGCAGCTTAGTTTTACGGGGGGCGCGCGAGCAGTACTTC.

This clonotype was seen a few times. This chain joins TRBV4-2 and TRBJ2-3; 8 nucleotides align to TRBD1. Germline-derived CDR1 and CDR2 are LGHNA and YNFKEQ. With V trimmed by 1 base and J by 2 bases, 8 bases remained unmatched. The CDR3 is 17 amino acids. CDR3: CASSQATGATDTDTQYF. The CDR3 DNA sequence: TGTGCCAGCAGCCAAGCGACAGGGGCGACAGACACAGATACGCAGTATTTT.